These 27 T cell receptor beta chains were all obtained from the same sample, sequenced in a study of technical replicates of blood from a few donors. Measured with immunoSEQ multiplex PCR; TCRdb has only the in-frame clones, and not every one. The sample includes 15,000 or so clones, 84% of them seen just once. The sample was PBMCs. These receptor sequences come from a human donor in good health.

The CDR3 sequence is CSVFLAGVANEQFF. DNA of the CDR3: TGCAGCGTCTTCCTAGCGGGAGTAGCAAATGAGCAGTTCTTC. The chain uses TRBV29-1 and TRBJ2-1; 10 nucleotides agree with TRBD2. V was clipped by 6 bases and J by 7 bases; unmatched bases: 9. The CDR3 has 14 amino acids. The germline gives CDR1 SQVTM, CDR2 ANQGSEA.

This clone was observed a handful of times. J is TRBJ1-2 and V is TRBV7-6; a weak D match, TRBD1 (6 bases). Per germline, CDR1 SGHVS and CDR2 FNYEAQ. V lost 2 bases to trimming and J lost 4 bases, with 20 bases between them. The CDR3 spans 17 residues. As DNA, the CDR3 is TGTGCCAGCAGCTTATCCCATTATCTTGGACAGCGCTATGGCTACACCTTC. This translates into CASSLSHYLGQRYGYTF.

V and J are TRBV19 and TRBJ2-1, with 11 bases matching TRBD2. Losses at the gene ends were 6 bases for V and 10 bases for J; bases not matched to a gene: 11. Germline CDR1 is LNHDA and CDR2 is SQIVND (reference sequence). The CDR3 is 15 amino acids. The CDR3 loop is CASRSGTSGGLEQFF. As DNA, the CDR3 is TGTGCCAGTAGGTCCGGGACTAGCGGAGGCTTGGAGCAGTTCTTC.

The V gene is TRBV6-4, the J gene TRBJ2-5; D gene uncertain. This CDR3 region has 15 residues. Per germline, CDR1 MRHNA and CDR2 SNTAGT. V dropped 10 bases and J dropped 1 base, with 19 bases sitting between them. This CDR3 is CATVLGNLTQETQYF. CDR3 nucleotides: TGTGCCACCGTATTGGGCAACCTTACCCAAGAGACCCAGTACTTC.

The V and J genes are TRBV6-6 and TRBJ2-7; 10 bases match TRBD1. Germline V CDR1 and CDR2: MNHNY, SVGAGI (reference sequence). The CDR3 is 14 residues long. V trimming: 4 bases; J trimming: 5 bases; junction bases outside the gene matches: 5. The CDR3 is CASSSPGQGNEQYF. Written as DNA, the CDR3 is TGTGCCAGCAGTTCCCCGGGACAGGGGAACGAGCAGTACTTC.

V gene TRBV5-5 combines with J gene TRBJ2-5; 12 bases fit TRBD2. There are 16 residues in the CDR3. Germline V CDR1 and CDR2: SGHKS, YYEKEE (reference sequence). The V gene end was trimmed by 3 bases and the J gene end by 5 bases; junction bases not matched to a gene: 8. The CDR3 nucleotides read TGTGCCAGCAGCTCCGGACTAGCGGGACCTGGGGAGACCCAGTACTTC. Its translation: CASSSGLAGPGETQYF. The full variable domain, in which reference TRBV5-5 and TRBJ2-5 provide the parts outside the CDR3, is DAGVTQSPTHLIKTRGQQVTLRCSPISGHKSVSWYQQVLGQGPQFIFQYYEKEERGRGNFPDRFSARQFPNYSSELNVNALLLGDSALYLCASSSGLAGPGETQYFGPGTRLLVL.

The genes are TRBV12-2 and TRBJ1-2; TRBD1, the table's D call, was not compared with the DNA. TRBV12-2 is shown as a pseudogene. This CDR3 spans 18 amino acids. CDR3 amino acids: CASRLASVTAGWLYGYTF. The CDR3 nucleotides read TGTGCAAGTCGCTTAGCAAGTGTGACGGCAGGCTGGCTCTATGGCTACACCTTC.

The chain joins TRBV14 to TRBJ2-7, with 7 bases aligning to TRBD2. The CDR3 spans 16 residues. CDR1 and CDR2 from the germline V gene are SGHDN and FVKESK. V dropped 2 bases and J dropped 0; count of bases not matched to a gene: 7. For the CDR3, the DNA is TGTGCCAGCAGCCAACTAGGAGCGGGGAGCTCCTACGAGCAGTACTTC. Protein product: CASSQLGAGSSYEQYF.

The table lists this clone with a few counts. The chain carries TRBV11-2 and TRBJ2-5; 8 nucleotides align to TRBD2. Losses at the gene ends were 8 bases for V and 9 bases for J; bases not matched to a gene: 11. This CDR3 region has 13 residues. The germline gives CDR1 SGHAT, CDR2 FQNNGV. CDR3 sequence (DNA): TGTGCCAGCTCGCGGGAGGCTAGGGGGGCCCAGTACTTC. This sequence encodes CASSREARGAQYF.

A single count supports this clone. As DNA, the CDR3 is TGTGCCTCCTCTCCGGGACAGGGCTACAATGAGCAGTTCTTC. This translates into CASSPGQGYNEQFF. The chain couples TRBV30 to TRBJ2-1, with 9 bases that match TRBD1. This CDR3 spans 14 amino acids. Germline loops: CDR1 GTSNPN, CDR2 SVGIG (reference sequence). Trimming at V came to 7 bases and at J to 3 bases, leaving 7 bases not matched to a gene.

This clone appeared a few times. V gene TRBV2 combines with J gene TRBJ1-4; a weak D match, TRBD1 (5 bases). Germline lookup yields CDR1 SNHLY and CDR2 FYNNEI. This CDR3 region has 15 residues. V was cut by 1 base and J by 4 bases, with 10 bases left in between. CDR3 DNA sequence: TGTGCCAGCAGTGAAGTGCAGGGCCTTAATGAAAAACTGTTTTTT. Translation: CASSEVQGLNEKLFF.

The chain carries TRBV5-1 and TRBJ2-3; 9 bases are a match to TRBD1. Germline V gives CDR1 SGHRS, CDR2 YFSETQ. The length of the CDR3 is 17 residues. J lost 2 bases, V lost 3 bases, and 10 bases had no gene match. The CDR3 nucleotides are TGCGCCAGCAGCTCTGGGCGGACAGGGGATTCCACAGATACGCAGTATTTT. Translated: CASSSGRTGDSTDTQYF.

The chain is built from TRBV6-5 and TRBJ2-1, with D possibly TRBD2 on 6 matching bases. Deletions cut 4 bases from V and 9 bases from J, with 19 bases between. The V gene's germline CDR1 is MNHEY and CDR2 SVGAGI. This CDR3 comprises 15 residues. CDR3 DNA: TGTGCCAGCAGTTCTGAAGCGGGCCTCCCGAGTGAGCAGTTCTTC. Amino acids: CASSSEAGLPSEQFF.

The chain links TRBV11-3 to TRBJ2-1; 7 bases are a match to TRBD1. Unmatched junction bases numbered 5, after V lost 3 bases and J lost 3 bases. The CDR3 covers 15 residues. The germline gives CDR1 SGHNT, CDR2 YENEEA. In DNA, the CDR3 is TGTGCCAGCAGCTTGGGGGACAGCTACTACAATGAGCAGTTCTTC. Its protein is CASSLGDSYYNEQFF.

This clone was seen once. The CDR3 coding sequence is TGTGCCAGCAGCCCCCGCTCCGCGGATACGCAGTATTTT. Translated, it gives CASSPRSADTQYF. This chain links TRBV5-4 with TRBJ2-3; D is ambiguous. The CDR3 runs to 13 residues. Germline assignment: CDR1 SGHNT and CDR2 YYREEE (reference sequence). The germline V and J ends were trimmed by 4 bases and 6 bases, with 12 bases remaining between them.

V usage is TRBV9 and J usage is TRBJ1-4; perhaps TRBD1 as D (6 bases). This CDR3 contains 15 residues. CDR1 and CDR2 from the germline V gene are SGDLS and YYNGEE. V was shortened by 4 bases and J by 7 bases, with 17 bases between the two germline ends. The CDR3 reads CASSSGEGLIEKLFF. CDR3 DNA sequence: TGTGCCAGCAGCTCAGGGGAGGGGCTAATTGAAAAACTGTTTTTT.

J is TRBJ2-1 and V is TRBV7-6; D is ambiguous. CDR1 and CDR2 from the germline V gene are SGHVS and FNYEAQ. This CDR3 region has 13 residues. Trimming took 0 bases from V and 9 from J, leaving 9 bases between them. The CDR3 protein is CASSLALPSEQFF. For the CDR3, the DNA is TGTGCCAGCAGCTTAGCGCTTCCTAGTGAGCAGTTCTTC. The variable domain in full, with the rest retrieved from reference TRBV7-6 and TRBJ2-1, is GAGVSQSPRYKVTKRGQDVALRCDPISGHVSLYWYRQALGQGPEFLTYFNYEAQQDKSGLPNDRFSAERPEGSISTLTIQRTEQRDSAMYRCASSLALPSEQFFGPGTRLTVL.

The rearrangement uses TRBV7-2 and TRBJ2-3; TRBD2 agrees at 10 bases. V shed 5 bases and J 1 base; nucleotides not matched to a gene: 3. From germline, CDR1 is SGHTA and CDR2 FQGNSA. This CDR3 contains 15 residues. This chain's CDR3 is CASSPGTSGTDTQYF. DNA for the CDR3: TGTGCCAGCAGCCCAGGGACTAGCGGCACAGATACGCAGTATTTT.

This chain uses TRBV28 with TRBJ2-7; 11 bases map to TRBD1. The CDR3 sequence is 13 residues long. V lost 8 bases, J lost 3 bases, and 3 bases stayed unmatched. The germline CDR1 and CDR2 sequences are MDHEN and SYDVKM. The DNA for the CDR3 is TGTGCCAGCTGGGGGACAGGGGGCTACGAGCAGTACTTC. Its protein product is CASWGTGGYEQYF.

The sample holds one count of this clone. The J gene is TRBJ2-7, the V gene TRBV4-1; perhaps TRBD1 as D (6 bases). CDR3 length: 15 residues. Germline V gene sequence: CDR1 MGHRA, CDR2 YSYEKL. V was cut by 1 base and J by 2 bases, with 12 bases left in between. In DNA form, the CDR3 reads TGCGCCAGCAGCCAAGGTCGACAGGCCGCCTACGAGCAGTACTTC. It translates to CASSQGRQAAYEQYF.

The chain is built from TRBV30 and TRBJ2-7; D possibly corresponds to TRBD2 (5 bases). This CDR3 is built from 12 residues. Germline V gene sequence: CDR1 GTSNPN, CDR2 SVGIG (reference sequence). Trimming stripped 3 bases from V and 3 bases from J, with 9 bases between. CDR3 amino acids: CAWRSSSYEQYF. CDR3 sequence (DNA): TGTGCCTGGAGGTCTAGCAGCTACGAGCAGTACTTC.

The J gene is TRBJ2-3, the V gene TRBV5-4, with 10 positions matching TRBD2. Germline-derived CDR1 and CDR2 are SGHNT and YYREEE (reference sequence). The junction had 4 bases not matched to a gene; V was cut back by 5 bases and J by 4 bases. The CDR3 has 14 amino acids. The CDR3 reads CASRWGTSADTQYF. CDR3 sequence (DNA): TGTGCCAGCAGGTGGGGGACTAGCGCAGATACGCAGTATTTT.

This clone has just a few counts. The chain carries TRBV18 and TRBJ1-2; no definite D call. The CDR3 sequence is 12 residues long. Trimming stripped 1 base from V and 4 bases from J, with 4 bases between. Per germline, CDR1 KGHSH and CDR2 LQKENI. This CDR3 reads CASSPRPYGYTF. The CDR3 DNA is TGTGCCAGCTCACCACGGCCCTATGGCTACACCTTC.

The chain employs TRBV6-4 and TRBJ2-1; tentative D call: TRBD2 (6 bases). The CDR3 has 14 amino acids. The V end was cut by 11 bases, the J end by 10 bases, with 24 bases between. Germline V gives CDR1 MRHNA, CDR2 SNTAGT. The CDR3 nucleotides read TGTGCCGTCAAACCCTCCGGAGGGCCTCAGGAGCAGTTCTTC. Its protein is CAVKPSGGPQEQFF.

The chain links TRBV6-5 to TRBJ1-2; 7 bases match TRBD1. CDR1 is MNHEY and CDR2 is SVGAGI in the germline V gene. V gave up 2 bases and J gave up 3 bases; unmatched junction bases: 6. The CDR3 sequence is 15 residues long. The DNA for the CDR3 is TGTGCCAGCAGTTACCGGACAGGAACCTACTATGGCTACACCTTC. Translation gives CASSYRTGTYYGYTF.

The J gene is TRBJ2-5, the V gene TRBV29-1; TRBD1 agrees at 7 bases. This CDR3 is built from 13 residues. V lost 6 bases, J lost 5 bases, and 9 bases stayed unmatched. Germline CDR1 and CDR2: SQVTM and ANQGSEA. This CDR3 is CSVLTGYIETQYF. The DNA of the CDR3 is TGCAGCGTGCTGACAGGGTATATTGAGACCCAGTACTTC.

V is TRBV6-4 and J is TRBJ1-1; possible D gene TRBD1, 5 bases. This CDR3 is built from 15 residues. V was trimmed by 1 base and J by 3 bases, leaving 12 bases between them. Germline-derived CDR1 and CDR2 are MRHNA and SNTAGT. The CDR3 sequence: CASSDFFGADTEAFF. CDR3 nucleotides: TGTGCCAGCAGTGACTTTTTTGGGGCGGACACTGAAGCTTTCTTT.